This T cell receptor (beta chain) derives from a study of glioma-infiltrating T cells after dendritic cell vaccination. Generated by immunoSEQ multiplex PCR, the TCRdb table keeps only in-frame clones and is missing some. The sample records 90,000 to 140,000 clones, around 90% being singletons. Germline lookup yields CDR1 MNHNY and CDR2 SVGAGI (reference sequence). This CDR3 region has 15 residues. Trimming stripped 2 bases from V and 3 bases from J, with 14 bases between. Noted time point: after dendritic cell vaccination, including at tumor progression/relapse. The TCR was taken from a human donor with glioblastoma. The J gene is TRBJ2-7, the V gene TRBV6-6; D might be TRBD1 (5 bases). Here the sequenced sample was blood, taken after dendritic cell vaccination. CDR3 bases: TGTGCCAGCAGTTACGGGGCAGGAGTTTTCTACGAGCAGTACTTC. Translation: CASSYGAGVFYEQYF.